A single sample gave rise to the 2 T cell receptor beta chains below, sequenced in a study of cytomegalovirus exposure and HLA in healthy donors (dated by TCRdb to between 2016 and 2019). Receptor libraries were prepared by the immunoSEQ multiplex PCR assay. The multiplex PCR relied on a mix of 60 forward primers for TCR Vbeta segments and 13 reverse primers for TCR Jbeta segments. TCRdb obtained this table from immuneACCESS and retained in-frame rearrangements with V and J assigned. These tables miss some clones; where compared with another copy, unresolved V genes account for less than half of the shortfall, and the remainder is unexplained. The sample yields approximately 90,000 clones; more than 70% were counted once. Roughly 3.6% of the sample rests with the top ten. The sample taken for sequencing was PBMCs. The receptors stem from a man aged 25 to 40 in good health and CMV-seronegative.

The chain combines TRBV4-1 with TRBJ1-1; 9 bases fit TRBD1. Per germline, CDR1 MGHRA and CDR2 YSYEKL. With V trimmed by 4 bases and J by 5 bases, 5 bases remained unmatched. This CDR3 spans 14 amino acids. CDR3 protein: CASSPGDRETEAFF. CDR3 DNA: TGCGCCAGCAGCCCAGGGGACAGGGAAACTGAAGCTTTCTTT.

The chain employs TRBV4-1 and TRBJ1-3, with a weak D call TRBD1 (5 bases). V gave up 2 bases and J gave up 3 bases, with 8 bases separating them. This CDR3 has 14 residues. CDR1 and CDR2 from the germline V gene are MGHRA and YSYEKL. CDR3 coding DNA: TGCGCCAGCAGCCAAAGGGACTATGGAAACACCATATATTTT. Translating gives CASSQRDYGNTIYF.